The following is a T cell receptor (beta chain) sequence with its context. The data derive from a study of shared clonotypes between healthy human individuals. Study as a whole: The plates for each donor numbered three CD4 naive, three CD4 memory, two CD8 naive and one CD8 memory.

Per the study methods: Quality scores were absent from the junction-only immunoSEQ sequences, so filtering differed. TCRdb's table, derived via immunoSEQ multiplex PCR, lists solely in-frame clones and lacks some. That table gives V, J and clone size, and the DNA gave D and trimming. The table has roughly 2.1 million clones, approximately 94% seen once; the top ten hold about 1.8%. CD8 cells regarded as naive lacked CD45RO, were positively chosen for CCR7, and omitted terminally differentiated effector memory CD45RA+ cells. All donors were Caucasian adults living in Nashville, Tennessee. Looked up from germline, CDR1 is LGHNA and CDR2 is YSLEER. The CDR3 is 17 amino acids. After removal of 3 bases from V and 5 bases from J, the junction contained 8 bases not matched to a gene.

Sample: naive CD8+ T cells from PBMCs. The V and J genes are TRBV4-3 and TRBJ2-2; the match to TRBD2 covers 11 bases. This clonotype was obtained from a man aged 18-30 years in good health. Some clones in this sample may be carry-over from other donors' samples. The DNA for the CDR3 is TGCGCCAGCAGCCATCGATTTAGCGGGAGGGGAACCGGGGAGCTGTTTTTT. This encodes CASSHRFSGRGTGELFF.